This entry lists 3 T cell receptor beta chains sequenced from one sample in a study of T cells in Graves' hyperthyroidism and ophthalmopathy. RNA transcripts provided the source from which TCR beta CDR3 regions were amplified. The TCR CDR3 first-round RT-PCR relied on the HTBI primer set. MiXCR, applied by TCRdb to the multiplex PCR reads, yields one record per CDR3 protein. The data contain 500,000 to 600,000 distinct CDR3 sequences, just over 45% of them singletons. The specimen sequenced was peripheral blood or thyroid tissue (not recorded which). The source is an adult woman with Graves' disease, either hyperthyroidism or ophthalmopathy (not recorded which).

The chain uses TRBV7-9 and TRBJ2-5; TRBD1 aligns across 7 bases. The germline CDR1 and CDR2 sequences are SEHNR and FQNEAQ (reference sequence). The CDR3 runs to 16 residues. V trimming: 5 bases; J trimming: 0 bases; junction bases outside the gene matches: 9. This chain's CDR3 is CASSDLGDSNQETQYF. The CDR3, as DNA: TGTGCCAGCAGCGACTTGGGGGACAGCAACCAAGAGACCCAGTACTTC.

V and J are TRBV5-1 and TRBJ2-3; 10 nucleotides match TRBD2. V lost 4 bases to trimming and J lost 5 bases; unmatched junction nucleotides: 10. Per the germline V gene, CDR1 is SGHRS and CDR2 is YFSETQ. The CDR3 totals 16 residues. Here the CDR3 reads CASSGAGTSAIDTQYF. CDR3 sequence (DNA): TGCGCCAGCAGCGGGGCCGGGACTAGCGCGATAGATACGCAGTATTTT.

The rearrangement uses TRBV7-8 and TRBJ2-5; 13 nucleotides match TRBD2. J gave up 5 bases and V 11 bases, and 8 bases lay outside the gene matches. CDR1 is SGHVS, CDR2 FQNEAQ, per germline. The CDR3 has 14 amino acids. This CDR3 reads CASRTSGSAETQYF. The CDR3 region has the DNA TGTGCCTCGAGGACTAGCGGGAGCGCTGAGACCCAGTACTTC. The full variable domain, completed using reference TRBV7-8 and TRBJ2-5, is GAGVSQSPRYKVAKRGQDVALRCDPISGHVSLFWYQQALGQGPEFLTYFQNEAQLDKSGLPSDRFFAERPEGSVSTLKIQRTQQEDSAVYLCASRTSGSAETQYFGPGTRLLVL.